These 21 T cell receptor beta chains were sequenced from one sample in a study of beta chain features in type 1 diabetes. Study-wide results and limits: For Type 1 diabetes patients, all four CD4+ subsets carried TCRB CDR3s that were moderately but significantly shorter.

Expressed TCRB transcripts were sequenced after all isolated RNA was converted to cDNA. Some clones are missing from TCRdb's copy, which holds only in-frame ones; the method was immunoSEQ multiplex PCR. The table shows about 240,000 clones, with approximately 13% occurring only once. These receptors' antigens are unknown. Source material: naive CD4+ T cells from blood. These receptors all stem from a young man with type 1 diabetes.

In its sample, this clone was seen a few times. The rearrangement uses TRBV5-6 and TRBJ2-4, with a tentative D call TRBD1 (5 bases). The CDR3 runs 12 residues. The germline CDR1 and CDR2 sequences are SGHDT and YYEEEE. V was clipped by 4 bases and J by 6 bases, with 8 bases between them. The CDR3 region is CASSPGINIQYF. The CDR3 DNA reads as TGTGCCAGCAGCCCAGGGATAAACATTCAGTACTTC.

V and J are TRBV28 and TRBJ2-1, with no clear D. CDR3 length equals 13 residues. Trimming took 5 bases from V and 8 from J, leaving 13 bases between them. Germline loops: CDR1 MDHEN, CDR2 SYDVKM. This chain's CDR3 is CASSPPSSDEQFF. DNA for the CDR3: TGTGCCAGCAGTCCGCCCTCTAGTGATGAGCAGTTCTTC.

The V gene is TRBV7-2, the J gene TRBJ1-5; D unclear. This CDR3 is built from 12 residues. Germline lookup yields CDR1 SGHTA and CDR2 FQGNSA. V was shortened by 5 bases and J by 5 bases, with 7 bases between the two germline ends. CDR3 amino acids: CASSPRDQPQHF. In DNA, the CDR3 is TGTGCCAGCAGCCCGCGGGATCAGCCCCAGCATTTT. The variable domain in full, completed from reference TRBV7-2 and TRBJ1-5, reads GAGVSQSPSNKVTEKGKDVELRCDPISGHTALYWYRQSLGQGLEFLIYFQGNSAPDKSGLPSDRFSAERTGGSVSTLTIQRTQQEDSAVYLCASSPRDQPQHFGDGTRLSIL.

V gene TRBV27 combines with J gene TRBJ2-1, with 7 bases aligning to TRBD2. The trim removed 5 bases at V and 4 bases at J, leaving 2 bases unmatched. The CDR3 loop spans 13 amino acids. Germline V gene sequence: CDR1 MNHEY, CDR2 SMNVEV (reference sequence). The CDR3 is CASSRLAYNEQFF. The CDR3 nucleotides are TGTGCCAGCAGTAGACTAGCATACAATGAGCAGTTCTTC.

This clone was picked up one time. The V call is TRBV19, the J call TRBJ1-2; 8 nucleotides line up with TRBD1. V lost 4 bases, J lost 6 bases, and 10 bases stayed unmatched. Looked up from germline, CDR1 is LNHDA and CDR2 is SQIVND (reference sequence). The CDR3 sequence is 15 residues long. The DNA for the CDR3 is TGTGCCAGTAGTACCCGGACAGGGATTGGCGATGGCTACACCTTC. This translates into CASSTRTGIGDGYTF.

The DNA of the CDR3 is TGTGCCACCAGCAGAGATCCGGACAGAGAGACCCAGTACTTC. Its translation: CATSRDPDRETQYF. This sequence joins TRBV15 and TRBJ2-5, with D perhaps TRBD1 (6 bases). The V end lost 0 bases, the J end lost 4 bases, and 9 bases lay between the germline ends. The CDR3 spans 14 residues. CDR1 is LNHNV, CDR2 YYDKDF, per germline (reference sequence).

V and J are TRBV4-1 and TRBJ2-3; TRBD2 is a possible D gene (5 bases). The CDR3 has 18 amino acids. V lost 5 bases and J 0 bases, leaving 21 bases between the germline ends. Germline V gene data show CDR1 as MGHRA and CDR2 as YSYEKL. The CDR3 loop reads CASSAPEGRVPSTDTQYF. CDR3 nucleotide sequence: TGCGCCAGCAGCGCTCCAGAGGGCCGTGTTCCTAGCACAGATACGCAGTATTTT.

This clone was observed a handful of times. The V call is TRBV19, the J call TRBJ2-4, with D maybe TRBD2 (6 bases). Germline lookup yields CDR1 LNHDA and CDR2 SQIVND (reference sequence). This CDR3 has 15 amino acids. The V and J ends lost 4 bases and 0 bases respectively, with 10 bases between them. The CDR3 sequence is CASSSGGLAKNIQYF. CDR3 sequence (DNA): TGTGCCAGTAGTAGTGGGGGACTAGCCAAAAACATTCAGTACTTC. The whole variable domain, remainder taken from reference TRBV19 and TRBJ2-4, is DGGITQSPKYLFRKEGQNVTLSCEQNLNHDAMYWYRQDPGQGLRLIYYSQIVNDFQKGDIAEGYSVSREKKESFPLTVTSAQKNPTAFYLCASSSGGLAKNIQYFGAGTRLSVL.

The gene calls are TRBV7-2 and TRBJ2-5, with unresolved D. The closer fit of TRBJ2-7 to the DNA end suggests the J call may be wrong. The CDR3 covers 13 residues. Germline CDR1 and CDR2: SGHTA and FQGNSA. CDR3 amino acids: CASSLPSSYEQYF. DNA for the CDR3: TGTGCCAGCAGCTTACCAAGCTCCTACGAGCAGTACTTC.

The rearrangement uses TRBV6-5 and TRBJ1-2, with D possibly TRBD1 on 6 matching bases. The germline V and J ends were trimmed by 1 base and 4 bases, with 10 bases remaining between them. CDR3 length: 14 residues. CDR1 is MNHEY and CDR2 is SVGAGI in the germline V gene. The chain's CDR3 is CASSYWKDSYGYTF. For the CDR3, the DNA is TGTGCCAGCAGTTACTGGAAGGACAGCTATGGCTACACCTTC.

The genes are TRBV6-6 and TRBJ2-5; a weak D match, TRBD2 (6 bases). The V and J ends lost 7 bases and 4 bases respectively, with 16 bases between them. The CDR3 loop spans 14 amino acids. Germline loops: CDR1 MNHNY, CDR2 SVGAGI (reference sequence). Here the CDR3 DNA reads TGTGCCAGCACCCCACCCCTAGCGATAGAGACCCAGTACTTC. This translates into CASTPPLAIETQYF.

This clone was seen more than once but under ten times. The chain has TRBV30 and TRBJ1-2; tentatively, D is TRBD1 (6 bases). Trimming left V 1 base short and J 8 bases short, with 17 bases between. The CDR3 consists of 14 residues. From germline, CDR1 is GTSNPN and CDR2 SVGIG (reference sequence). The CDR3 nucleotides read TGTGCCTGGAGTGAAGTGAGGGGGTTCGTGGGCTACACCTTC. Protein sequence: CAWSEVRGFVGYTF.

This chain links TRBV5-1 with TRBJ2-5, with 8 nucleotides matching TRBD1. The CDR3 is 14 amino acids. Trimming took 5 bases from V and 5 from J; bases not matched to a gene: 8. CDR1 and CDR2 (germline): SGHRS, YFSETQ. CDR3 sequence: CASRLTGDGETQYF. The CDR3 bases are TGCGCCAGCAGGCTGACAGGGGATGGTGAGACCCAGTACTTC.

The chain employs TRBV5-1 and TRBJ2-1, with D possibly TRBD2 on 6 matching bases. Per the germline V gene, CDR1 is SGHRS and CDR2 is YFSETQ. CDR3 length equals 15 residues. Trimming cost V 0 bases and J 9 bases, with 16 bases left between them. The CDR3 DNA is TGCGCCAGCAGCTTGGCCTCACGGGGGATAGGTGAGCAGTTCTTC. Translating it yields CASSLASRGIGEQFF.

In nucleotides, the CDR3 is TGTGCCAGCAGCTTGGTGGCTACTAATGAAAAACTGTTTTTT. Its protein product is CASSLVATNEKLFF. The chain uses TRBV5-6 and TRBJ1-4; D is uncertain. This CDR3 is 14 amino acids long. CDR1 SGHDT and CDR2 YYEEEE come from the germline V gene. V was trimmed by 0 bases and J by 2 bases, leaving 5 bases between them. Full variable domain (rest looked up from reference TRBV5-6 and TRBJ1-4): DAGVTQSPTHLIKTRGQQVTLRCSPKSGHDTVSWYQQALGQGPQFIFQYYEEEERQRGNFPDRFSGHQFPNYSSELNVNALLLGDSALYLCASSLVATNEKLFFGSGTQLSVL.

The V gene is TRBV4-1, the J gene TRBJ2-5, with D possibly TRBD1 on 6 matching bases. Looked up from germline, CDR1 is MGHRA and CDR2 is YSYEKL. The CDR3 sequence is 16 residues long. V lost 1 base and J lost 5, with 17 bases in between. The CDR3 sequence: CASSQASQGIGETQYF. DNA for the CDR3: TGCGCCAGCAGCCAAGCTTCACAGGGTATTGGGGAGACCCAGTACTTC.

The sample holds a few counts of this clone. The rearrangement joins TRBV30 to TRBJ2-5; D possibly corresponds to TRBD2 (5 bases). CDR3 length equals 16 residues. Germline CDR1 reads GTSNPN; CDR2 reads SVGIG (reference sequence). V dropped 3 bases and J dropped 7 bases, with 24 bases sitting between them. The DNA of the CDR3 is TGTGCCTGGAGCGCCCAGGCAGACACGGGGTGGGGGACCCAGTACTTC. Its translation is CAWSAQADTGWGTQYF.

This clone was counted between two and nine times. The rearrangement joins TRBV18 to TRBJ1-1; perhaps TRBD1 as D (5 bases). The CDR3 length is 16 residues. V lost 6 bases and J 2 bases, leaving 19 bases between the germline ends. Germline CDR1 reads KGHSH; CDR2 reads LQKENI. For the CDR3, the DNA is TGTGCCAGCTCTCATAATGAGAGACAGAGAAACACTGAAGCTTTCTTT. Translated, it gives CASSHNERQRNTEAFF.

The chain joins TRBV5-5 to TRBJ1-5, with TRBD1 matching over 10 bases. The CDR3 totals 16 residues. The ends lost 3 bases at V and 0 bases at J; junction bases unmatched: 3. Germline lookup yields CDR1 SGHKS and CDR2 YYEKEE (reference sequence). CDR3 coding DNA: TGTGCCAGCAGCTCGGGACAGGGGTATAGCAATCAGCCCCAGCATTTT. Protein: CASSSGQGYSNQPQHF.

The rearrangement links TRBV6-1 to TRBJ2-7; 8 nucleotides line up with TRBD2. The CDR3 covers 14 residues. Trimming took 4 bases from V and 2 from J; bases not matched to a gene: 4. Germline CDR1 MNHNS, CDR2 SASEGT. This CDR3 reads CASSVISGTYEQYF. The CDR3 DNA reads TGTGCCAGCAGTGTTATTAGCGGGACCTACGAGCAGTACTTC.

This clone was counted a few times. The chain couples TRBV11-2 to TRBJ2-5, with 10 nucleotides matching TRBD1. With 2 bases clipped from V and 3 bases from J, the junction kept 3 bases outside the gene matches. Germline CDR1 is SGHAT and CDR2 is FQNNGV. CDR3 length: 15 amino acids. The CDR3 coding sequence is TGTGCCAGCAGCTTAATCGGGACAGGGGAAGAGACCCAGTACTTC. It codes for CASSLIGTGEETQYF.